These T cell receptor beta chains were read from a single sample in a study of cytomegalovirus exposure and HLA in healthy donors. Profiling relied on immunoSEQ multiplex PCR, and the TCRdb table lists in-frame clones only, not all of them. The sample records approximately 170,000 clones, approximately 86% being singletons. Sequencing was performed on PBMCs. These TCRs come from a man aged 25 to 45 in good health and CMV-seropositive. Both conserved end residues are part of each CDR3. D genes are given only for firm matches. Clone size appears in some rows only: once, few, many, or a class for an expanded clone.

j_gene,d_gene,abundance,v_gene,CDR3aa,CDR3nt
TRBJ2-1,TRBD2,.,TRBV7-2,CASSRWASGGYNEQFF,TGTGCCAGCAGCCGCTGGGCTAGCGGGGGTTACAATGAGCAGTTCTTC
TRBJ1-2,TRBD1,.,TRBV4-3,CASSQDLAQGVISGYTF,TGCGCCAGCAGCCAAGATCTCGCGCAGGGGGTAATAAGTGGCTACACCTTC
TRBJ2-1,.,.,TRBV5-1,CASSLAGGTGNYNEQFF,TGCGCCAGCAGCTTGGCGGGGGGGACAGGGAACTACAATGAGCAGTTCTTC
TRBJ1-1,.,once,TRBV29-1,CSAREHENTEAFF,TGCAGCGCCCGAGAGCATGAGAACACTGAAGCTTTCTTT
TRBJ1-2,.,.,TRBV11-1,CASSPVAGLSGYTF,TGTGCCAGCAGCCCTGTGGCGGGATTAAGCGGCTACACCTTC
TRBJ2-7,.,.,TRBV6-6,CASSYLGAYEQYF,TGTGCCAGCAGTTATCTCGGTGCCTACGAGCAGTACTTC
TRBJ1-3,.,.,TRBV4-3,CASTKDTGGHGGNTIYF,TGCGCCAGCACGAAAGATACGGGGGGACACGGTGGAAACACCATATATTTT
TRBJ2-5,TRBD1,.,TRBV10-3,CAISPEDLQGSGETQYF,TGTGCCATCAGCCCCGAAGACTTACAGGGGTCGGGAGAGACCCAGTACTTC
TRBJ2-7,.,.,TRBV29-1,CSVGSTGAYEQYF,TGCAGCGTTGGATCGACAGGAGCCTACGAGCAGTACTTC
TRBJ2-7,.,.,TRBV2,CASSDRDNEQYF,TGTGCCAGCAGTGACAGGGATAACGAGCAGTACTTC
TRBJ1-2,.,.,TRBV7-9,CASSYPGNYGYTF,TGTGCCAGCAGCTACCCAGGGAACTATGGCTACACCTTC
TRBJ2-3,TRBD2,.,TRBV5-4,CASTSGSGLAGGGTDTQYF,TGTGCCAGCACCTCCGGCTCTGGACTAGCGGGGGGGGGCACAGATACGCAGTATTTT
TRBJ2-3,TRBD2,.,TRBV10-1,CASIFRTRSTDTQYF,TGCGCCAGCATTTTCCGGACTAGGAGCACAGATACGCAGTATTTT
TRBJ1-2,.,few,TRBV5-1,CASSTGLYGYTF,TGCGCCAGCAGCACGGGACTGTATGGCTACACCTTC
TRBJ2-3,TRBD2,.,TRBV10-3,CAIKGRSGGSYSTDTQYF,TGTGCCATCAAGGGGCGCAGCGGGGGCTCTTACAGCACAGATACGCAGTATTTT
TRBJ1-5,TRBD1,.,TRBV4-1,CASSGQGKVNQPQHF,TGCGCCAGCAGCGGACAGGGTAAGGTCAATCAGCCCCAGCATTTT
TRBJ1-4,.,.,TRBV11-2,CASSPGGAQKLFF,TGTGCCAGCAGCCCCGGGGGGGCCCAAAAACTGTTTTTT
TRBJ2-1,.,.,TRBV5-1,CASSPGQLSYNEQFF,TGCGCCAGCAGCCCGGGACAACTATCCTACAATGAGCAGTTCTTC
TRBJ1-1,.,.,TRBV6-5,CASTPWGGGSEAFF,TGTGCCAGCACCCCCTGGGGAGGGGGATCTGAAGCTTTCTTT